This T cell receptor (beta chain) was recorded in a study of blood T cell repertoires in COVID-19. On the study more broadly: Material from acute and convalescent COVID-19 was sourced from the United States, Italy and Spain. Sample material is recorded as cDNA or gDNA derived from T cells, B-cell-depleted T cells, or PBMCs.

In the original analysis: Researchers report that nucleated cell counts were estimated from reference gene primer amplification. The repertoire was sequenced with immunoSEQ multiplex PCR; TCRdb's copy has only in-frame clones and lacks some. V and J calls and clone size are copied from that table; D and trimming were computed from the DNA. The repertoire holds about 120,000 clones, with 70% to 90% as singletons. This clone was found a few times. Input material: peripheral blood. This TCR was sampled from a man between 45 and 60 years old with acute or convalescent COVID-19.

CDR3 amino acids: CASSLGSGSDTQYF. For the CDR3, the DNA is TGTGCCAGCAGCTTAGGGAGCGGGAGCGATACGCAGTATTTT. The chain recombines TRBV7-9 with TRBJ2-3; TRBD2 agrees at 8 bases. Germline CDR1 reads SEHNR; CDR2 reads FQNEAQ (reference sequence). This CDR3 spans 14 amino acids. V was clipped by 1 base and J by 6 bases; unmatched bases: 3.